This TCR beta chain was sequenced during a study of T cell responses to AZD1222 COVID-19 vaccine. Study-level results: The study identified only five or six AZD1222 recipients as seropositive at baseline. Dominant at 160-218 and 743-854, vaccine-associated CD4 TCRs also spanned spike. Donors were chiefly white British, with a greater number of females, and clonal diversity was perhaps underestimated.

TCRdb's copy holds only in-frame clones and misses some; the assay was immunoSEQ multiplex PCR. The sample carries under 150,000 clones, about nine tenths recorded once. V lost 10 bases and J 7 bases, leaving 17 bases between the germline ends. From germline, CDR1 is MNHEY and CDR2 SVGAGI. The CDR3 runs 13 residues. About this clone itself: Its antigen is unidentified.

This receptor was obtained from an adult who received the AZD1222 COVID-19 vaccine. Sample: peripheral blood, taken 28 days after the second AZD1222 dose. The rearrangement uses TRBV6-5 and TRBJ2-1; D perhaps matches TRBD1 (5 bases). CDR3 loop: CATGQPNPNEQFF. For the CDR3, the DNA is TGTGCCACAGGGCAGCCGAACCCGAATGAGCAGTTCTTC.